This T cell receptor (beta chain) was obtained from a study of blood T cell repertoires in COVID-19 (dated by TCRdb to 2020 to 2021). Concerning the study at large: Collaborator samples came from the United States, Italy and Spain and covered acute and convalescent phases of COVID-19. Sample metadata almost always included a de-identified subject ID, COVID-19 status, age in years and sex. The prospective study material was composed of cDNA or gDNA derived from T cells, B-cell-depleted T cells, or PBMCs. Where available, HLA class I and class II types were obtained from metadata supplied by the sample provider rather than from assay-based typing. The dataset comprised deeply sampled blood TCRbeta repertoires from subjects exposed to, actively infected with, or recovered from COVID-19. Samples were obtained from the ongoing ImmuneRACE study (first 160 participants) and from 1,200 or so subjects provided by 6 global collaborators. The repertoires were made available in a free public database intended to serve as a resource for research on the immune response to SARS-CoV-2.

Concerning this clone: Its antigen remains undetermined. No base-level quality is on record; no much larger clone is a single base apart.

The immunoSEQ Assay, a bias-controlled multiplex PCR, was used to amplify TCRbeta CDR3 regions from genomic DNA. Regarding the original processing steps: The number of nucleated cells in each sample was estimated by amplification of reference gene primers within the assay. To quantify the absolute abundance of each unique TCRbeta CDR3 rearrangement, sequence reads were collapsed and filtered. For each sample, productive Simpson clonality was calculated by taking the square root of Simpson's diversity index across productive rearrangements. What TCRdb holds here is the immuneACCESS table cut down to in-frame rearrangements. Part of the clones is not present; checked against another copy, under half of the missing clones reflect an unresolved V gene, and the others are unexplained. V and J calls plus clone size are reproduced from that table; the DNA served to infer D and trimming. This sample is represented by approximately 290,000 clones; approximately 90% of them were singletons. The ten largest clones add up to 1.1% of the sample.

Participants in the prospective study were enrolled through a virtual design, were aged 18 to 89 years, and lived in under 25 United States geographic areas. Cohort assignment in the prospective study relied on participant-reported clinical history from a screening survey and a study questionnaire. Recovered participants in ImmuneRACE Cohort 3 were defined by two consecutive negative NP/OP PCR tests, clearance by a healthcare professional, or resolution of symptoms. Each participant in the prospective study had whole blood, serum and a nasopharyngeal or oropharyngeal swab collected by mobile phlebotomists. Participants in the prospective study had the option to provide additional blood draws and questionnaires over a 2-month period. Blood samples from the prospective study were shipped frozen or at room temperature prior to DNA extraction. Broader findings and caveats from the paper: The amount of clinical and demographic metadata varied by source and participant and was provided uncurated.

There are 14 amino acids in the CDR3, from cysteine to phenylalanine inclusive. The sequence is cut down to CDR3 DNA, 42 bases in frame from base 1. In the germline V gene, CDR1 corresponds to MNHEY and CDR2 to SVGAGI. The trim is 8 bases for V and 1 base for J, with a gap of 14 bases between the germline ends. This receptor was identified in a woman aged 30 to 39 who had recovered from COVID-19. The sequence links TRBV6-5 to TRBJ1-1, with the D segment identity uncertain. Material: PBMCs or T cells enriched from blood (not recorded which). The DNA reads as follows: TGTGCCAGCGTTTCCGGGGTGAGGAACACTGAAGCTTTCTTT. Translated, it gives CASVSGVRNTEAFF.